The 6 T cell receptor beta chains listed next were all sequenced from one sample in a study of blood T cells in healthy people across ages. Sample-barcoded 5' priming and a J-beta primer mix drove a second PCR of about 6 to 12 cycles. MiXCR was run by TCRdb on the 5' RACE reads, yielding one entry per CDR3 protein. In the table there are under 1,100,000 distinct CDR3 sequences, 20% to 25% of which are singletons. This sample also belongs to another study, concerning T cells of mothers and their children.

What was sequenced was blood. The receptor set was obtained from a girl aged 2-10 years in good health.

This clonotype was observed a few times. The gene calls are TRBV13 and TRBJ2-5, with D perhaps matching TRBD1 (5 bases). The V gene lost 5 bases and the J gene lost 3 bases, with 10 bases spanning the gap. The CDR3 loop spans 13 amino acids. Germline loops: CDR1 PRHDT, CDR2 FYEKMQ (reference sequence). The CDR3 nucleotides read TGTGCCAGCAGCCCCCGACAGAAAGAGACCCAGTACTTC. This encodes CASSPRQKETQYF.

To note about this clonotype: At one end, the junction sequence differs from germline, possibly due to a read error. The rearrangement uses TRBV12-3 or TRBV12-4 and TRBJ2-5, with a possible D match to TRBD1 (6 bases). Gene TRBJ2-1 matches the end of the DNA better, so the J call may be wrong. This CDR3 has 13 amino acids. The CDR3 DNA sequence: TGTGCCAGCAGTTTTACAGGGAACAATGGGCAGTTCTTC. Translating gives CASSFTGNNGQFF.

This clonotype was recorded a few times. This chain joins TRBV5-6 and TRBJ1-5; no firm D call. Trimming cost V 0 bases and J 7 bases, with 8 bases left between them. CDR3 size: 13 residues. Looked up from germline, CDR1 is SGHDT and CDR2 is YYEEEE. Here the CDR3 DNA reads TGTGCCAGCAGCTTGGTCAGCGGGCAGCCCCAGCATTTT. This codes for CASSLVSGQPQHF.

This clonotype has a handful of counts. The chain links TRBV24-1 to TRBJ2-5; D may match TRBD1 or TRBD2 (5 bases each). From germline, CDR1 is KGHDR and CDR2 SFDVKD. The ends were cut back, 4 bases at V and 5 bases at J, with 22 bases in the middle. CDR3 length: 17 residues. DNA of the CDR3: TGTGCCACCAGTGACCCATCCCGGGGCCTCTATGGGGAGACCCAGTACTTC. Translating gives CATSDPSRGLYGETQYF.

In its sample, this clonotype was seen a few times. The genes are TRBV7-2 and TRBJ1-3, with D possibly TRBD1 on 6 matching bases. From germline, CDR1 is SGHTA and CDR2 FQGNSA. V shed 5 bases and J shed 0 bases, with 11 bases lying between them. This CDR3 is 15 amino acids long. CDR3 nucleotide sequence: TGTGCCAGCAGCGCGGGGGCACTCTCTGGAAACACCATATATTTT. Translated, it gives CASSAGALSGNTIYF.

This clonotype was detected a few times. The chain employs TRBV6-1 and TRBJ1-1; D unresolved. Germline CDR1 and CDR2: MNHNS and SASEGT. The CDR3 loop spans 16 amino acids. V was pared by 8 bases and J by 0 bases, with 19 bases between. This CDR3 is CASFTEPVNMNTEAFF. DNA for the CDR3: TGTGCCAGCTTCACTGAACCGGTAAACATGAACACTGAAGCTTTCTTT.